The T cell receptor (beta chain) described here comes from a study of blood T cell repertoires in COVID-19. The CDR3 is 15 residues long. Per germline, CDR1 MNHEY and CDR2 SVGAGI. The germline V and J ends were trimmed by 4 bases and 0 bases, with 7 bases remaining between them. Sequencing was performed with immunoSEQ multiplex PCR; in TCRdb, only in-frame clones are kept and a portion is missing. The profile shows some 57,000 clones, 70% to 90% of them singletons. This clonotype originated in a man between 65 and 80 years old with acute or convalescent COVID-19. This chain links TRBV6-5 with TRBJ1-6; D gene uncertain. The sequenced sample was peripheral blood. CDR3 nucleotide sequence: TGTGCCAGCAGTTTGGTGAGCTCCTATAATTCACCCCTCCACTTT. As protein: CASSLVSSYNSPLHF.